A single sample is the source of the 15 T cell receptor beta chains below, sequenced in a study of neoadjuvant nivolumab and ipilimumab in lung cancer. TCRdb's table, derived via immunoSEQ multiplex PCR, lists solely in-frame clones and lacks some. The data contain about 260 clones, about 88% of them singletons. Sequencing used tumor tissue, obtained after neoadjuvant nivolumab, alone or with ipilimumab, at or shortly before surgery. The receptors here all came from an adult with non-small cell lung cancer.

The V and J genes are TRBV4-2 and TRBJ1-5; 7 bases line up with TRBD1. The germline CDR1 and CDR2 sequences are LGHNA and YNFKEQ. This CDR3 comprises 16 residues. Trimming removed 1 base from V and 5 bases from J; junction bases left unmatched: 8. Written as DNA, the CDR3 is TGTGCCAGCAGCCAAGCCGATACTGACAGGGATCAGCCCCAGCATTTT. This translates into CASSQADTDRDQPQHF.

The chain joins TRBV30 to TRBJ1-5, with TRBD1 identical over 8 bases. V shed 4 bases, J shed 5 bases, and the junction held 4 bases outside the gene matches. Germline CDR1 GTSNPN, CDR2 SVGIG (reference sequence). This CDR3 has 13 residues. CDR3 nucleotides: TGTGCCTGGAAACGACAGGGGTATCAGCCCCAGCATTTT. This gives the protein CAWKRQGYQPQHF.

This chain links TRBV5-8 with TRBJ2-7; D might be TRBD2 (5 bases). The CDR3 has 14 residues. Per the germline V gene, CDR1 is SGHTS and CDR2 is YDEGEE. V lost 4 bases and J 4 bases, leaving 15 bases between the germline ends. In DNA form, the CDR3 reads TGTGCCAGCAGCGGTCCGAGGGAATCATACGAGCAGTACTTC. It yields the protein CASSGPRESYEQYF.

The chain combines TRBV19 with TRBJ2-1; D gene ambiguous. Germline V gene lookup returns CDR1 LNHDA and CDR2 SQIVND (reference sequence). The V end was cut by 2 bases, the J end by 7 bases, with 12 bases between. The CDR3 totals 14 residues. The CDR3 here is CASSISLGMNEQFF. The DNA of the CDR3 is TGTGCCAGTAGTATATCATTAGGGATGAATGAGCAGTTCTTC.

V and J are TRBV4-1 and TRBJ2-1, with a weak D call TRBD1 (5 bases). Germline CDR1 MGHRA, CDR2 YSYEKL. Trimming removed 4 bases at V and 10 bases at J, with 11 bases between. The CDR3 has 12 residues. This chain's CDR3 is CASSRYHREQFF. CDR3 coding DNA: TGCGCCAGCAGCCGTTACCACAGGGAGCAGTTCTTC.

This clone showed up just once. V and J are TRBV18 and TRBJ1-1; 9 bases match TRBD1. CDR1 is KGHSH and CDR2 is LQKENI in the germline V gene. The CDR3 contains 12 residues. Trimming took 6 bases from V and 11 from J; bases not matched to a gene: 7. CDR3 coding DNA: TGTGCCAGCTCCCCGGGACAGGGTAATGCTTTCTTT. This gives the protein CASSPGQGNAFF.

To note about this clone: Its ends do not fully match the called genes, so a read error is possible. The chain recombines TRBV7-9 with TRBJ2-3, with 9 bases that match TRBD2. The CDR3 has 14 residues. Germline CDR1 SEHNR, CDR2 FQNEAQ (reference sequence). The CDR3 here is CASSLASGADTQYF. The CDR3 coding sequence is TGTGCCAGCAGCCTAGCTAGCGGGGCAGATACGCAGTATTTT.

The chain carries TRBV30 and TRBJ2-2; possible D gene TRBD2, 5 bases. CDR3 length: 13 amino acids. CDR1 and CDR2 (germline): GTSNPN, SVGIG (reference sequence). Trimming took 5 bases from V and 1 from J, leaving 8 bases between them. The CDR3 reads CAWGSGNTGELFF. The CDR3 DNA follows: TGTGCCTGGGGAAGCGGGAACACCGGGGAGCTGTTTTTT.

This clone was counted only a few times. The J gene is TRBJ2-1, the V gene TRBV7-9; the match to TRBD2 covers 10 bases. Germline V gene lookup returns CDR1 SEHNR and CDR2 FQNEAQ (reference sequence). V dropped 4 bases and J dropped 5; count of bases not matched to a gene: 8. CDR3 length equals 16 residues. The CDR3 nucleotides are TGTGCCAGCAGCTCTCGGACTAGCGGAGTCAACAATGAGCAGTTCTTC. It encodes CASSSRTSGVNNEQFF.

The chain is built from TRBV4-1 and TRBJ2-1; D remains ambiguous. Germline CDR1 reads MGHRA; CDR2 reads YSYEKL. CDR3 size: 12 residues. The V end lost 1 base, the J end lost 8 bases, and 6 bases lay between the germline ends. The CDR3 region has the DNA TGCGCCAGCAGCCAAGTAGAAGATGAGCAGTTCTTC. Its protein product is CASSQVEDEQFF.

The chain recombines TRBV18 with TRBJ2-1; TRBD2 matches at 9 bases. There are 16 residues in the CDR3. Germline values: CDR1 KGHSH, CDR2 LQKENI. V gave up 3 bases and J gave up 6 bases; unmatched junction bases: 9. The CDR3 protein is CASSPPAGGSGNEQFF. CDR3 in DNA: TGTGCCAGCTCACCTCCAGCGGGAGGATCGGGCAATGAGCAGTTCTTC.

The genes are TRBV30 and TRBJ2-5; D might be TRBD1 (6 bases). Per germline, CDR1 GTSNPN and CDR2 SVGIG (reference sequence). V lost 2 bases and J lost 3, with 16 bases in between. The CDR3 length is 15 residues. CDR3 sequence: CAWSPTDRSEETQYF. The DNA for the CDR3 is TGTGCCTGGAGTCCAACGGACAGATCCGAAGAGACCCAGTACTTC.

The chain employs TRBV29-1 and TRBJ2-2; TRBD1 aligns across 8 bases. CDR3 length: 13 residues. Germline V gene sequence: CDR1 SQVTM, CDR2 ANQGSEA. Trimming cost V 5 bases and J 6 bases; bases outside gene matches: 5. The CDR3 DNA is TGCAGCGTTCTCCAGGGGGCAGCCGGGGAGCTGTTTTTT. It yields the protein CSVLQGAAGELFF.

The chain carries TRBV2 and TRBJ1-4; 10 bases are a match to TRBD1. The length of the CDR3 is 15 residues. Germline loops: CDR1 SNHLY, CDR2 FYNNEI. V lost 6 bases, J lost 5 bases, and 6 bases stayed unmatched. Written as DNA, the CDR3 is TGTGCCAGCAGGGGGACAGGGGATTCAAATGAAAAACTGTTTTTT. It codes for CASRGTGDSNEKLFF.

This chain connects TRBV4-3 to TRBJ2-7, with D hard to call. This CDR3 contains 15 residues. The germline V and J ends were trimmed by 2 bases and 5 bases, with 16 bases remaining between them. In germline, CDR1 is LGHNA, CDR2 YSLEER. The CDR3 DNA reads as TGCGCCAGCAGCCAATCGTGGGTGGGGTCCAACGAGCAGTACTTC. Its protein is CASSQSWVGSNEQYF.